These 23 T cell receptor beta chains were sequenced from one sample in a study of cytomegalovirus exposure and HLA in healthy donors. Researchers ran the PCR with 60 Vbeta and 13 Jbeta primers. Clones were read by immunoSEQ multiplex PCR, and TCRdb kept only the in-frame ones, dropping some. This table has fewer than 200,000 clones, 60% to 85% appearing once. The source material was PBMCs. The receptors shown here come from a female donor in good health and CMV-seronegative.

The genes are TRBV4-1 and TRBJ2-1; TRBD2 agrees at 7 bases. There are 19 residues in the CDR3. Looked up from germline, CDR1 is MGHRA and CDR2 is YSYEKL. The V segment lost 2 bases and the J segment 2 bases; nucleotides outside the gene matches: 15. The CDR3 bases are TGCGCCAGCAGCCAAATTGAAGCTCGGCGGCGGGGGACCTACAATGAGCAGTTCTTC. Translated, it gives CASSQIEARRRGTYNEQFF.

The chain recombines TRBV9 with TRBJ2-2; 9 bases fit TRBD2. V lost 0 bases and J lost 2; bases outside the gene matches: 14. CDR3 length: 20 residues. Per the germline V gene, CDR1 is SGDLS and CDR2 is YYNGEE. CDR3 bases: TGTGCCAGCAGCGTAGTTACCCCATCAGCGGGGGGCTCAAACACCGGGGAGCTGTTTTTT. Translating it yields CASSVVTPSAGGSNTGELFF.

CDR3 sequence reads: CASSYQRGSSYEQYF. The CDR3 nucleotides read TGTGCCAGCAGTTACCAGCGGGGGTCTTCCTACGAGCAGTACTTC. This chain joins TRBV6-6 and TRBJ2-7, with 8 nucleotides matching TRBD2. Germline V gives CDR1 MNHNY, CDR2 SVGAGI (reference sequence). There are 15 residues in the CDR3. The J segment lost 1 base and the V segment lost 2 bases, leaving 4 bases of the junction unmatched.

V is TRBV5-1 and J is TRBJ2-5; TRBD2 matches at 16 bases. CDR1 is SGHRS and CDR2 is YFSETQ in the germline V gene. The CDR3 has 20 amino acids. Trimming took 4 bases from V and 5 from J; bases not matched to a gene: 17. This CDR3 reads CASSNRPGTSGGAFRETQYF. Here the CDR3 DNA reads TGCGCCAGCAGCAACCGGCCCGGGACTAGCGGGGGGGCTTTTCGGGAGACCCAGTACTTC.

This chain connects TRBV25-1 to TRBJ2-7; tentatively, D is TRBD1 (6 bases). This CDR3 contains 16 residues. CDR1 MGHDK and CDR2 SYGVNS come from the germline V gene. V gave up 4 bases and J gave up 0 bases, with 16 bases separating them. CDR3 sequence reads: CASSVPDRPSSYEQYF. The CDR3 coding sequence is TGTGCCAGCAGTGTCCCGGACAGACCGAGCTCCTACGAGCAGTACTTC.

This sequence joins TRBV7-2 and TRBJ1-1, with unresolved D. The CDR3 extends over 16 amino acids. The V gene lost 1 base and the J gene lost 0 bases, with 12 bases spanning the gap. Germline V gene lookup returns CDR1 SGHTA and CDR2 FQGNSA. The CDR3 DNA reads TGTGCCAGCAGCTTAGGATCGGCAGGCATGAACACTGAAGCTTTCTTT. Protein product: CASSLGSAGMNTEAFF.

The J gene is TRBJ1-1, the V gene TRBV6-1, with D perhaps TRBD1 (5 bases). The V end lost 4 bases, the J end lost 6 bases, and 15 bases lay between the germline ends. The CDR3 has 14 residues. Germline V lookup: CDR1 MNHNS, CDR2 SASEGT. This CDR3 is CASSGTYTGPEAFF. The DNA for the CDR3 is TGTGCCAGCAGTGGTACTTACACAGGTCCTGAAGCTTTCTTT.

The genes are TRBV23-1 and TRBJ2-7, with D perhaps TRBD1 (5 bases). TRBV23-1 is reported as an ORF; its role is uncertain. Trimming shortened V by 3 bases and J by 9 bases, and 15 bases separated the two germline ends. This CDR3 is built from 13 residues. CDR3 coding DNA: TGCGCCAGCAGTCAGGGGCCATCTGAAGGGCAGTACTTC. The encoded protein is CASSQGPSEGQYF.

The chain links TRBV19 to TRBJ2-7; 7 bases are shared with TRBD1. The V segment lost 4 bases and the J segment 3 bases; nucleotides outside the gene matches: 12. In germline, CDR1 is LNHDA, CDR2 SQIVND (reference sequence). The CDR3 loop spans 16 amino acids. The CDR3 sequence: CASSSRGQIRRYEQYF. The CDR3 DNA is TGTGCCAGTAGTAGCCGGGGACAGATCCGCCGCTACGAGCAGTACTTC.

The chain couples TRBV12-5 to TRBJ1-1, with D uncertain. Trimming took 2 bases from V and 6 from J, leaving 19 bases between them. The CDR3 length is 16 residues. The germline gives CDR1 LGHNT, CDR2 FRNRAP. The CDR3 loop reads CASGLNSVGERSEAFF. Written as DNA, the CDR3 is TGTGCTAGTGGTTTGAATTCCGTCGGGGAGAGATCTGAAGCTTTCTTT.

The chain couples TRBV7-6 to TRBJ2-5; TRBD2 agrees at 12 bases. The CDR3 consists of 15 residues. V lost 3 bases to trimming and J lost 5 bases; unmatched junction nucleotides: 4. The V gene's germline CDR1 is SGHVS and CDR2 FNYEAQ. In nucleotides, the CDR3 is TGTGCCAGCAGCTTGACTAGCGGGGGATTGGAGACCCAGTACTTC. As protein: CASSLTSGGLETQYF.

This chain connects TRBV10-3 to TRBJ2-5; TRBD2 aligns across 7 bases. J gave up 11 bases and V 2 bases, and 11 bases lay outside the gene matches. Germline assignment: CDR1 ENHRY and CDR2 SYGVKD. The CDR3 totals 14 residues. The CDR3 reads CAISEGGGSGEQYF. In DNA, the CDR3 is TGTGCCATCAGTGAGGGGGGGGGTTCGGGTGAGCAGTACTTC.

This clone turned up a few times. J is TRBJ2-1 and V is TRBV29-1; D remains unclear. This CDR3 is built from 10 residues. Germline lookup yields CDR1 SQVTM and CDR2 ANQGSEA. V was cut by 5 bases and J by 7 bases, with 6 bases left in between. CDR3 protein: CSVSQNEQFF. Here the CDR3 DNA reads TGCAGCGTTAGTCAGAATGAGCAGTTCTTC.

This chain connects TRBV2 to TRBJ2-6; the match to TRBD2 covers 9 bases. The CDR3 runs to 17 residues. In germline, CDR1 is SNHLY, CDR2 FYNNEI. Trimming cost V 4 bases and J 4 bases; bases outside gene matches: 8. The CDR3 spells CASSVGGGAGGANVLTF. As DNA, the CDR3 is TGTGCCAGCAGTGTGGGCGGGGGGGCGGGCGGGGCCAACGTCCTGACTTTC.

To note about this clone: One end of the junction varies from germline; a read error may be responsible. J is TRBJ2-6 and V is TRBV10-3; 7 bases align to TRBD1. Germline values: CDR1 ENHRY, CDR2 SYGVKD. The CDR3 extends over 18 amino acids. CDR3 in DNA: TGTGCCATCAGTGAGCCGACAGGGATTAGCTCTGGGGCCAACGGCCTGACTTTC. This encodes CAISEPTGISSGANGLTF.

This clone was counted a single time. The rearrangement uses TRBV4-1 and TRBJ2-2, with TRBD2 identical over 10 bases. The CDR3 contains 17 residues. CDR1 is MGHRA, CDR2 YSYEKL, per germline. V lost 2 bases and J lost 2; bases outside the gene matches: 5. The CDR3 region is CASSQTLAGLNTGELFF. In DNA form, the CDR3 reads TGCGCCAGCAGCCAAACACTAGCGGGACTAAACACCGGGGAGCTGTTTTTT.

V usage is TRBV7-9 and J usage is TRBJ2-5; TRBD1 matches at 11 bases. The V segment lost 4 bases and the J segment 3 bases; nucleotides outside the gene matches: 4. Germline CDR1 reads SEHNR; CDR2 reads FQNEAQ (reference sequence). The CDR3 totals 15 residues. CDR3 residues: CASSSGQGGEETQYF. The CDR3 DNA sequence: TGTGCCAGCAGCTCGGGACAGGGGGGGGAAGAGACCCAGTACTTC.

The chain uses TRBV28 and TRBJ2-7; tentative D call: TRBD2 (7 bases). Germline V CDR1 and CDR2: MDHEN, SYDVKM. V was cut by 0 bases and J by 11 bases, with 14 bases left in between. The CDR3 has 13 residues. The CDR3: CASSLWGGQTKYF. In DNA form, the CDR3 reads TGTGCCAGCAGTTTATGGGGGGGGCAGACAAAGTACTTC.

Here the CDR3 reads CASRARDRGTDTQYF. The CDR3 DNA sequence: TGTGCCAGCAGAGCCCGGGACAGGGGAACAGATACGCAGTATTTT. The chain joins TRBV6-1 to TRBJ2-3, with 10 bases lining up with TRBD1. Per germline, CDR1 MNHNS and CDR2 SASEGT. This CDR3 spans 15 amino acids. V was pared by 6 bases and J by 3 bases, with 6 bases of the junction left unmatched.

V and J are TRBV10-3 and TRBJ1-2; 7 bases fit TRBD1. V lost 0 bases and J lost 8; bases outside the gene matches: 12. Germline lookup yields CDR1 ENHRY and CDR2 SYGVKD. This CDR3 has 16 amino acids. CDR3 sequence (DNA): TGTGCCATCAGTGAGTCAGGGGGCGACAGGGCGCAGGGCTACACCTTC. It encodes CAISESGGDRAQGYTF.

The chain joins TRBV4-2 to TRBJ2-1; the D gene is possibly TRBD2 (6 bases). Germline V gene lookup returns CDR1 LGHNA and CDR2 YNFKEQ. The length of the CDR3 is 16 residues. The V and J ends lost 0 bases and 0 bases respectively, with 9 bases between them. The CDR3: CASSQERGLSYNEQFF. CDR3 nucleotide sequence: TGTGCCAGCAGCCAAGAGCGGGGCCTCTCCTACAATGAGCAGTTCTTC.

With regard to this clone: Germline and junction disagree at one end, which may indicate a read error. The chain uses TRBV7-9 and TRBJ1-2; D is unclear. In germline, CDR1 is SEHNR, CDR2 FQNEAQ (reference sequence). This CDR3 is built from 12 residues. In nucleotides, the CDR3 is TGTTCCAGCAGCTTAGTTAGCGGCGGCTACACCTTC. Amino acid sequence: CSSSLVSGGYTF.

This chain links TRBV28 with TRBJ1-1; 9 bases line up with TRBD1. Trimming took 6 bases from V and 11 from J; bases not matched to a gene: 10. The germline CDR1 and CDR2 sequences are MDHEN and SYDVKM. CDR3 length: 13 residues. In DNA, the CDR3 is TGTGCCAGCAGGCCGAACAGGGGGCATGCGGCTTTCTTT. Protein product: CASRPNRGHAAFF. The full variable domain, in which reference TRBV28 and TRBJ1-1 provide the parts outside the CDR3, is DVKVTQSSRYLVKRTGEKVFLECVQDMDHENMFWYRQDPGLGLRLIYFSYDVKMKEKGDIPEGYSVSREKKERFSLILESASTNQTSMYLCASRPNRGHAAFFGQGTRLTVV.